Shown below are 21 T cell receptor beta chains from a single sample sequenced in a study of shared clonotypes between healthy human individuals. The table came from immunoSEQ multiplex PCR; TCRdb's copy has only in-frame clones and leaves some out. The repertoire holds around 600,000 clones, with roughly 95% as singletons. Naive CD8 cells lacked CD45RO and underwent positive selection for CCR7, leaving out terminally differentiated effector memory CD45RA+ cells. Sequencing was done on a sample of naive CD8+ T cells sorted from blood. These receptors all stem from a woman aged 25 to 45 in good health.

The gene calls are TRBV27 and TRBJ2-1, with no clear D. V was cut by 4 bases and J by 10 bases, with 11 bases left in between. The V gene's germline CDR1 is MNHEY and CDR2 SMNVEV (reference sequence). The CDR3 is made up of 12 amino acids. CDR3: CASSSGFLEQFF. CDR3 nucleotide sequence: TGTGCCAGCAGTTCCGGCTTCTTAGAGCAGTTCTTC.

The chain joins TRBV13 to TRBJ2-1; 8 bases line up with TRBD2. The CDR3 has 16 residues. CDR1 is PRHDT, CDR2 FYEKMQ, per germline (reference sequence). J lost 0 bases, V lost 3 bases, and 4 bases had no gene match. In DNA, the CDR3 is TGTGCCAGCAGCTTTCTAGCGGGTCTCTCCTACAATGAGCAGTTCTTC. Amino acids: CASSFLAGLSYNEQFF.

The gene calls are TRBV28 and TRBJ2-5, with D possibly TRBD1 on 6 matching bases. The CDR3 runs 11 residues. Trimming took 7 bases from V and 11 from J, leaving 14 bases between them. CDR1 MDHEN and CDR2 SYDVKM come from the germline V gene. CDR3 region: CASTRGKKQYF. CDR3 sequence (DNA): TGTGCCAGCACCAGGGGCAAGAAGCAGTACTTC.

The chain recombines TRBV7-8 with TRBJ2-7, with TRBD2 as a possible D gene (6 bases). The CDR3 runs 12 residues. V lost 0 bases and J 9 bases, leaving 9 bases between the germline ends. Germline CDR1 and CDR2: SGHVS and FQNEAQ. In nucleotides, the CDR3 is TGTGCCAGCAGCTTAGCCCTGGAGGGGCAGTACTTC. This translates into CASSLALEGQYF.

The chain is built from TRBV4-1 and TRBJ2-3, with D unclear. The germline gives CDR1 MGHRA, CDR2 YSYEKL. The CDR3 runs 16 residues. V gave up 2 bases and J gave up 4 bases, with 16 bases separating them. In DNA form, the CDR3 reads TGCGCCAGCAGCCAAATACCCAGTGGTACCGCAGATACGCAGTATTTT. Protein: CASSQIPSGTADTQYF.

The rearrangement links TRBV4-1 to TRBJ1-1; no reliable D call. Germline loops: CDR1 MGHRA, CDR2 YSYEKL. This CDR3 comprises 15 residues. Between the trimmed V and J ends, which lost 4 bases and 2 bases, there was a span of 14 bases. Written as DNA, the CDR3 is TGCGCCAGCAGCCGTCCCCTGGCCGCCAACACTGAAGCTTTCTTT. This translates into CASSRPLAANTEAFF.

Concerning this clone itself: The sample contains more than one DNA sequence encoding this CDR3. This chain's CDR3 is CASSQEPRSYEQYF. The CDR3 DNA reads TGCGCCAGCAGCCAAGAACCCAGGTCCTACGAGCAGTACTTC. This rearrangement joins TRBV4-1 to TRBJ2-7; D gene uncertain. CDR1 and CDR2 (germline): MGHRA, YSYEKL. The CDR3 sequence is 14 residues long. V was shortened by 0 bases and J by 1 base, with 7 bases between the two germline ends.

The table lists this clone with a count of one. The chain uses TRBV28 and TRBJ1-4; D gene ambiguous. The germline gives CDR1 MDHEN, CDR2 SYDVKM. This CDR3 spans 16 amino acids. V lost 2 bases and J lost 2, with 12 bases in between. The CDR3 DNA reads TGTGCCAGCAGTTTAAGGCAGGCAGCTACTAATGAAAAACTGTTTTTT. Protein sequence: CASSLRQAATNEKLFF.

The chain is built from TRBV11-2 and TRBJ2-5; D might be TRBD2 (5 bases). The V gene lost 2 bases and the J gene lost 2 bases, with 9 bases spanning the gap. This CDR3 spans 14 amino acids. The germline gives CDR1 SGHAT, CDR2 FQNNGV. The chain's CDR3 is CASSLPSFQETQYF. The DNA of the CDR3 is TGTGCCAGCAGCTTACCTAGCTTTCAAGAGACCCAGTACTTC. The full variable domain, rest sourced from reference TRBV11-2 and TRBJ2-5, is EAGVAQSPRYKIIEKRQSVAFWCNPISGHATLYWYQQILGQGPKLLIQFQNNGVVDDSQLPKDRFSAERLKGVDSTLKIQPAKLEDSAVYLCASSLPSFQETQYFGPGTRLLVL.

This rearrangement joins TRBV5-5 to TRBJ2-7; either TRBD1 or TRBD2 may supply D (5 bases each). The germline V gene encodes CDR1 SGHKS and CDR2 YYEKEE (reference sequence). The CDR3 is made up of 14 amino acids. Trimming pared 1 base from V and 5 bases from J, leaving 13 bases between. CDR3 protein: CASSLSRGLDEQYF. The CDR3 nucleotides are TGTGCCAGCAGCTTGTCCCGGGGCTTAGACGAGCAGTACTTC. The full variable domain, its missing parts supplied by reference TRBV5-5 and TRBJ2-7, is DAGVTQSPTHLIKTRGQQVTLRCSPISGHKSVSWYQQVLGQGPQFIFQYYEKEERGRGNFPDRFSARQFPNYSSELNVNALLLGDSALYLCASSLSRGLDEQYFGPGTRLTVT.

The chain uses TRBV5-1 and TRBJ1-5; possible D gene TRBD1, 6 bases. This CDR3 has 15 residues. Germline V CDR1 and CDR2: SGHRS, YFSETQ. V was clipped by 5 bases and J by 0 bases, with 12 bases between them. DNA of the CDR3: TGCGCCAGCAGGGGGGGGCCGTATAGCAATCAGCCCCAGCATTTT. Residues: CASRGGPYSNQPQHF.

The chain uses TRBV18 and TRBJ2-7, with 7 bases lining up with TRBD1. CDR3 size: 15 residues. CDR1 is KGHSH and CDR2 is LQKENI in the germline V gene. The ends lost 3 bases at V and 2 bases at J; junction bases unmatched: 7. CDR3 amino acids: CASSPRDRPTYEQYF. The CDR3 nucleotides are TGTGCCAGCTCACCTAGGGACAGACCTACCTACGAGCAGTACTTC.

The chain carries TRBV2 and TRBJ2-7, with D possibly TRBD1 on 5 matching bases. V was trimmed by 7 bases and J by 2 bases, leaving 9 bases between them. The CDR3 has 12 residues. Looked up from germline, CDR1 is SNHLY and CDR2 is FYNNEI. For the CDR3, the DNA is TGTGCCAGCACCGACAGTACCTACGAGCAGTACTTC. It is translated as CASTDSTYEQYF.

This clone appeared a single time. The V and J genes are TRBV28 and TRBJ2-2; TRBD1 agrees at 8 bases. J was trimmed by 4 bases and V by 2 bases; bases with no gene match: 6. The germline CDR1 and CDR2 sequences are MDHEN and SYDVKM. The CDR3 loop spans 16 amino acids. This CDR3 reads CASSLTGGSGTGELFF. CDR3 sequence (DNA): TGTGCCAGCAGTTTAACAGGGGGAAGCGGCACCGGGGAGCTGTTTTTT.

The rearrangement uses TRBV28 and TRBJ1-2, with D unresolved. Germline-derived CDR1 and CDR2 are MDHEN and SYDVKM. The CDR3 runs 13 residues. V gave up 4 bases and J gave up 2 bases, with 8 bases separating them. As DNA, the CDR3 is TGTGCCAGCAGTTCCGGACGGAACTATGGCTACACCTTC. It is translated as CASSSGRNYGYTF.

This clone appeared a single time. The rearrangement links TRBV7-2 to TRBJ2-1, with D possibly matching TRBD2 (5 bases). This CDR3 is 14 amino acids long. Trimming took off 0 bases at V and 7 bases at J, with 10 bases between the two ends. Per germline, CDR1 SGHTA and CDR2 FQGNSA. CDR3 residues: CASSLARVPNEQFF. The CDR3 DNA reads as TGTGCCAGCAGCTTAGCGAGGGTCCCTAATGAGCAGTTCTTC.

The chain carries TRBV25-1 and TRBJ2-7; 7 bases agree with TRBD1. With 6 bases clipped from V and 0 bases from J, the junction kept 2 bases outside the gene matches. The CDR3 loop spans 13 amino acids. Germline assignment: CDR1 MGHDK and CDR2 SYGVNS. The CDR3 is CASSWTGSYEQYF. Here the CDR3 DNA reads TGTGCCAGCAGCTGGACAGGCTCCTACGAGCAGTACTTC.

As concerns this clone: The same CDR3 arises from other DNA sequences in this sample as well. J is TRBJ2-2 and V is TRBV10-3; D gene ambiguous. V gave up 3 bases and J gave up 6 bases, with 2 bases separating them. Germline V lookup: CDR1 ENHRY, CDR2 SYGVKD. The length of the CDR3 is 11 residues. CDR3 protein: CAISEAGELFF. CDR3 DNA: TGTGCCATCAGTGAAGCCGGGGAGCTGTTTTTT.

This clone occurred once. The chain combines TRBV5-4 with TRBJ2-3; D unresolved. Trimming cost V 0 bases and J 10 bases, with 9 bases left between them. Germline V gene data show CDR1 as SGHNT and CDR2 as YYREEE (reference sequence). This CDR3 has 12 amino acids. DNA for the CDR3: TGTGCCAGCAGCTTGGGGGGTATGGCGCAGTATTTT. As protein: CASSLGGMAQYF. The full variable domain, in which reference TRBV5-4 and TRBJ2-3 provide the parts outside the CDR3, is ETGVTQSPTHLIKTRGQQVTLRCSSQSGHNTVSWYQQALGQGPQFIFQYYREEENGRGNFPPRFSGLQFPNYSSELNVNALELDDSALYLCASSLGGMAQYFGPGTRLTVL.

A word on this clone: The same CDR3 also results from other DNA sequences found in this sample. The CDR3 loop is CASSLQGSNQPQHF. The CDR3, as DNA: TGTGCCAGCAGTTTACAGGGTAGCAATCAGCCCCAGCATTTT. The chain uses TRBV27 and TRBJ1-5; weak D call: TRBD1 (5 bases). CDR1 and CDR2 (germline): MNHEY, SMNVEV (reference sequence). V lost 2 bases and J lost 0, with 5 bases in between. The CDR3 runs 14 residues.

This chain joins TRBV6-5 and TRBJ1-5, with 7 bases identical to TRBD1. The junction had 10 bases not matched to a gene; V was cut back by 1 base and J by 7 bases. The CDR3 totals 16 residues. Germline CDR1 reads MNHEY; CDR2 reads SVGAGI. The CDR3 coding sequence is TGTGCCAGCAGTTACTTCGGCACAGGGGTCGGGCAGCCCCAGCATTTT. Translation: CASSYFGTGVGQPQHF.